The sequence of this T cell receptor (beta chain) was determined in a study of regulatory T cells in long-lasting Graves disease. Study-level background: Persistence in Graves' disease denoted antithyroid drug use beyond 5 years alongside positive TSH receptor antibodies.

Documented time point: persistent/refractory GD, antithyroid drugs over 5 years with positive TRAb. With RNA extracted from PBMCs as input, the TCR library was made. The authors diagnosed Graves' disease using American Thyroid Association guidelines. Patients hailed from an endocrinology department in Xi'an, China. Building of the TCR beta libraries involved iRepertoire HTBI primers and Arm-PCR of CDR3 regions. TCRdb used MiXCR to reprocess the multiplex PCR reads, holding one entry per CDR3 protein. Of 400,000 to 450,000 distinct CDR3 sequences listed, roughly a quarter were seen once; the top ten hold roughly 26%. This clonotype was picked up many times. This CDR3 region has 14 residues. V dropped 2 bases and J dropped 5 bases, with 14 bases sitting between them. Per germline, CDR1 SGHRS and CDR2 YFSETQ.

V usage is TRBV5-1 and J usage is TRBJ2-7, with TRBD2 as a possible D gene (6 bases). The clonotype was recovered from a female donor with Graves disease. The material sequenced was peripheral blood mononuclear cells (PBMCs), taken when the disease was refractory, from a patient treated with antithyroid drugs. The CDR3 loop reads CASSFGGIGNEQYF. CDR3 nucleotide sequence: TGCGCCAGCAGCTTCGGAGGGATCGGAAACGAGCAGTACTTC.